A selection of T cell receptor beta chains follows, all from one sample in a study of blood T cell repertoires in COVID-19. Produced via immunoSEQ multiplex PCR; TCRdb's table is partial and in-frame only. The sample gives approximately 190,000 clones, approximately 80% of which show up once; about a fifth is in the top ten. The material sequenced was peripheral blood. The receptors were gathered from a human donor in a cohort sampled during active COVID-19. Both conserved end residues are part of each CDR3. D genes are given only for firm matches. Only some rows state a clone size, as once, few, many or a class for expanded clones.

D	J	V	size	DNA	CDR3
.	TRBJ1-2	TRBV15	.	TGTGCCACCAGCAGAGATCAGGCAGGCCAGGGCCGAAACTATGGCTACACCTTC	CATSRDQAGQGRNYGYTF
.	TRBJ1-3	TRBV5-6	.	TGTGCCAGCAGCCTCGGGGTCGGCAGCTTCGGCTCTGGAAACACCATATATTTT	CASSLGVGSFGSGNTIYF
.	TRBJ2-1	TRBV13	.	TGTGCCAGCAGCTTGGCTGGCCCGGGGACCTACAATGAGCAGTTCTTC	CASSLAGPGTYNEQFF
.	TRBJ2-3	TRBV11-2	.	TGTGCCAGCAGCCTATCTGGACAGCCCACAGATACGCAGTATTTT	CASSLSGQPTDTQYF
.	TRBJ2-7	TRBV30	.	TGTGCCTTGGAAGGGGATCGAGGTTGGGAGCAGTACTTC	CALEGDRGWEQYF
TRBD2	TRBJ2-5	TRBV5-1	.	TGCGCCAGCAGCTTGGCCGGGGGGGCCGGTGAGACCCAGTACTTC	CASSLAGGAGETQYF
.	TRBJ2-5	TRBV7-8	.	TGTGCCAGCAGCTTAGCGCGCTACCCGGGGGAGACCCAGTACTTC	CASSLARYPGETQYF
TRBD1	TRBJ2-1	TRBV18	few	TGTGCCAGCTCACCACTTCCAGGGGGACATGAGCAGTTCTTC	CASSPLPGGHEQFF
.	TRBJ2-7	TRBV2	few	TGTGCCAGCCTAGAGGAGGGAACCCACTACGAGCAGTACTTC	CASLEEGTHYEQYF
TRBD2	TRBJ2-2	TRBV2	few	TGTGCCAGCAGTGGGACCGGGACTAGCGGGTTAGCGAACACCGGGGAGCTGTTTTTT	CASSGTGTSGLANTGELFF
TRBD1	TRBJ1-1	TRBV5-1	.	TGCGCCAGCAGCCAAACCGGGACAGGGGCCACTGAAGCTTTCTTT	CASSQTGTGATEAFF
TRBD2	TRBJ2-1	TRBV6-4	.	TGTGCCAGCAGTGTACTAGCGGGAGGTACGGGCAATGAGCAGTTCTTC	CASSVLAGGTGNEQFF
TRBD1	TRBJ2-3	TRBV29-1	.	TGCAGCACGGGGACAGGGACCACAGATACGCAGTATTTT	CSTGTGTTDTQYF
.	TRBJ2-6	TRBV18	many	TGTGCCAGCTTCGGAGGTGCGCTCCTGACTTTC	CASFGGALLTF
.	TRBJ1-3	TRBV7-9	.	TGTGCCAGCAGCTTATCATGGAGGGCTGGAAACACCATATATTTT	CASSLSWRAGNTIYF
.	TRBJ1-3	TRBV5-1	.	TGCGCCAGCAGCGATGCATCCGGCTCTGGAAACACCATATATTTT	CASSDASGSGNTIYF
.	TRBJ2-7	TRBV2	.	TGTGCCAGCAGTTCACTCTCCTACGAGCAGTACTTC	CASSSLSYEQYF
.	TRBJ2-2	TRBV5-1	.	TGCGCCAGCAGCTTGGGTAGCTTCACCGGGGAGCTGTTTTTT	CASSLGSFTGELFF
TRBD1	TRBJ1-2	TRBV15	.	TGTGCCACCAGCAGAACAAGACAGGGGGCTGAGGGCTACACCTTC	CATSRTRQGAEGYTF
TRBD1	TRBJ1-1	TRBV7-3	.	TGTGCCAGCAGCCCCCACCCAGGGGGTACAGGCACTGAAGCTTTCTTT	CASSPHPGGTGTEAFF
TRBD1	TRBJ2-1	TRBV30	.	TGTGCCTACCCGGGACAGGGGGACAATGAGCAGTTCTTC	CAYPGQGDNEQFF
TRBD1	TRBJ2-7	TRBV5-1	.	TGCGCCAGCAGCTCCAAACAGGGGATTACCTACGAGCAGTACTTC	CASSSKQGITYEQYF